This T cell receptor (beta chain) derives from a study of beta chain features in type 1 diabetes. The whole isolated RNA underwent reverse transcription, so sequencing captured expressed TCRB transcripts. Clones were read by immunoSEQ multiplex PCR, and TCRdb kept only the in-frame ones, dropping some. Seen here are some 350,000 clones, roughly 14% observed once, and the top ten hold approximately 0.016%. CDR3 length: 17 amino acids. Germline values: CDR1 WSHSY, CDR2 SAAADI. V shed 4 bases, J shed 0 bases, and the junction held 9 bases outside the gene matches. Study-wide findings and caveats: People with Type 1 diabetes carried modestly yet significantly shorter TCRB CDR3s in all four CD4+ subsets. Whatever favoring of shorter templates PCR might show would apply equally to patients and controls.

Points on this clone: Its antigen is as yet unknown.

The chain uses TRBV10-2 and TRBJ2-3; 8 bases are a match to TRBD1. The receptor was isolated from a woman aged 18-29 years with type 1 diabetes. The sample was naive CD4+ T cells from blood. The CDR3 region has the DNA TGCGCCAGCAGTGGGCAAAAACAGGGGGTCAGCACAGATACGCAGTATTTT. Amino acid sequence: CASSGQKQGVSTDTQYF.